The rows below give T cell receptor beta chains drawn from one sample of a study of shared clonotypes between healthy human individuals. Clones were read by immunoSEQ multiplex PCR, and TCRdb kept only the in-frame ones, dropping some. The data show about 700,000 clones, with about 91% seen just once and 24% held by the top ten. The sample comprised naive CD8+ T cells sorted from blood. Receptors originate from a man between 25 and 39 years old in good health. CDR3s include the opening cysteine and the closing phenylalanine or tryptophan. A D gene is named only where the DNA matches it firmly. Clone size is not always given. Where it is, it says once, few, many or a class for expanded clones.

len: 15; v_gene: TRBV11-1; d_gene: TRBD2; j_gene: TRBJ2-1; abundance: NA; CDR3aa: CASSLLAELYNEQFF; CDR3nt: TGTGCCAGCAGCTTACTAGCGGAGCTATACAATGAGCAGTTCTTC
len: 16; v_gene: TRBV4-1; d_gene: NA; j_gene: TRBJ2-2; abundance: NA; CDR3aa: CASSHGGAGRTGELFF; CDR3nt: TGCGCCAGCAGCCACGGCGGGGCGGGTCGCACCGGGGAGCTGTTTTTT
len: 12; v_gene: TRBV29-1; d_gene: NA; j_gene: TRBJ2-2; abundance: NA; CDR3aa: CSVGGAAGELFF; CDR3nt: TGCAGCGTTGGAGGGGCCGCCGGGGAGCTGTTTTTT
len: 12; v_gene: TRBV11-2; d_gene: NA; j_gene: TRBJ2-2; abundance: NA; CDR3aa: CASSLPPGELFF; CDR3nt: TGTGCCAGCAGCTTACCCCCCGGGGAGCTGTTTTTT
len: 19; v_gene: TRBV4-2; d_gene: NA; j_gene: TRBJ2-1; abundance: NA; CDR3aa: CASSQPVDLLANSYNEQFF; CDR3nt: TGTGCCAGCAGCCAACCAGTCGATCTTCTAGCGAATAGTTACAATGAGCAGTTCTTC
len: 16; v_gene: TRBV4-1; d_gene: NA; j_gene: TRBJ2-1; abundance: NA; CDR3aa: CASSQPGGRVYNEQFF; CDR3nt: TGCGCCAGCAGCCAACCTGGCGGGCGAGTCTACAATGAGCAGTTCTTC
len: 12; v_gene: TRBV11-2; d_gene: NA; j_gene: TRBJ2-2; abundance: NA; CDR3aa: CASSKPPGELFF; CDR3nt: TGTGCCAGCAGTAAGCCTCCCGGGGAGCTGTTTTTT
len: 16; v_gene: TRBV2; d_gene: NA; j_gene: TRBJ1-1; abundance: NA; CDR3aa: CASSRQEYGRLSPQRF; CDR3nt: TGTGCCAGCAGTAGACAGGAGTATGGCCGCCTCAGCCCTCAGCGGTTT
len: 13; v_gene: TRBV5-5; d_gene: NA; j_gene: TRBJ1-1; abundance: NA; CDR3aa: CASSSTQGTEAFF; CDR3nt: TGTGCCAGCAGCTCAACCCAAGGCACTGAAGCTTTCTTT
len: 13; v_gene: TRBV29-1; d_gene: TRBD2; j_gene: TRBJ2-7; abundance: NA; CDR3aa: CSVLTGTRSEQYF; CDR3nt: TGCAGCGTTCTGACCGGGACTAGAAGCGAGCAGTACTTC
len: 16; v_gene: TRBV7-2; d_gene: TRBD2; j_gene: TRBJ2-5; abundance: NA; CDR3aa: CASSDWTSGEWETQYF; CDR3nt: TGTGCCAGCAGCGACTGGACTAGCGGGGAGTGGGAGACCCAGTACTTC
len: 15; v_gene: TRBV19; d_gene: NA; j_gene: TRBJ2-7; abundance: once; CDR3aa: CASSIDGSRPNEQYF; CDR3nt: TGTGCCAGTAGTATTGATGGCTCCAGACCCAACGAGCAGTACTTC
len: 16; v_gene: TRBV29-1; d_gene: TRBD1; j_gene: TRBJ1-1; abundance: NA; CDR3aa: CSALGDRVKGDTEAFF; CDR3nt: TGCAGCGCCCTGGGGGACAGGGTAAAAGGTGACACTGAAGCTTTCTTT
len: 16; v_gene: TRBV7-2; d_gene: NA; j_gene: TRBJ2-1; abundance: NA; CDR3aa: CASSLDHGSSYNEQFF; CDR3nt: TGTGCCAGCAGCTTAGACCACGGGAGCTCCTACAATGAGCAGTTCTTC
len: 16; v_gene: TRBV7-8; d_gene: NA; j_gene: TRBJ1-4; abundance: NA; CDR3aa: CASSSGRFPINEKLFF; CDR3nt: TGTGCCAGCAGCTCAGGACGGTTCCCTATTAATGAAAAACTGTTTTTT
len: 14; v_gene: TRBV10-3; d_gene: NA; j_gene: TRBJ2-3; abundance: NA; CDR3aa: CAISEPESTDTQYF; CDR3nt: TGTGCCATCAGTGAGCCGGAGAGCACAGATACGCAGTATTTT
len: 13; v_gene: TRBV6-6; d_gene: NA; j_gene: TRBJ1-2; abundance: NA; CDR3aa: CASMGRTNYGYTF; CDR3nt: TGTGCCAGCATGGGGCGAACTAACTATGGCTACACCTTC
len: 12; v_gene: TRBV11-2; d_gene: TRBD2; j_gene: TRBJ2-1; abundance: NA; CDR3aa: CASRGGYNEQFF; CDR3nt: TGTGCCAGCCGGGGGGGATACAATGAGCAGTTCTTC
len: 16; v_gene: TRBV18; d_gene: NA; j_gene: TRBJ2-2; abundance: NA; CDR3aa: CASSPPSFENTGELFF; CDR3nt: TGTGCCAGCTCACCACCGTCGTTTGAGAACACCGGGGAGCTGTTTTTT
len: 12; v_gene: TRBV11-2; d_gene: NA; j_gene: TRBJ1-4; abundance: NA; CDR3aa: CASSLGNEKLFF; CDR3nt: TGTGCCAGCAGCTTAGGAAATGAAAAACTGTTTTTT
len: 13; v_gene: TRBV29-1; d_gene: TRBD1; j_gene: TRBJ2-7; abundance: NA; CDR3aa: CSVRGQGSYEQYF; CDR3nt: TGCAGCGTTCGTGGACAGGGGTCCTACGAGCAGTACTTC
len: 15; v_gene: TRBV29-1; d_gene: NA; j_gene: TRBJ2-1; abundance: NA; CDR3aa: CSVEADILKPGEQFF; CDR3nt: TGCAGCGTTGAAGCGGACATATTAAAACCGGGGGAGCAGTTCTTC
len: 15; v_gene: TRBV19; d_gene: TRBD1; j_gene: TRBJ1-5; abundance: NA; CDR3aa: CASSPTGGFNQPQHF; CDR3nt: TGTGCCAGTAGTCCTACAGGGGGCTTCAATCAGCCCCAGCATTTT
len: 16; v_gene: TRBV7-9; d_gene: NA; j_gene: TRBJ1-1; abundance: NA; CDR3aa: CASSLEEDKVERGAFF; CDR3nt: TGTGCCAGCAGCTTAGAGGAGGACAAGGTAGAAAGAGGAGCTTTCTTT
len: 18; v_gene: TRBV27; d_gene: TRBD2; j_gene: TRBJ2-2; abundance: NA; CDR3aa: CASTPLVAGGPITGELFF; CDR3nt: TGTGCCAGTACCCCGTTGGTAGCGGGAGGGCCGATCACCGGGGAGCTGTTTTTT
len: 15; v_gene: TRBV27; d_gene: TRBD1; j_gene: TRBJ1-5; abundance: NA; CDR3aa: CASSPTGTAWQPQHF; CDR3nt: TGTGCCAGCAGTCCAACCGGGACAGCGTGGCAGCCCCAGCATTTT
len: 15; v_gene: TRBV23-1; d_gene: NA; j_gene: TRBJ1-5; abundance: NA; CDR3aa: CASSQSLGSNQPQHF; CDR3nt: TGCGCCAGCAGTCAATCTCTCGGGTCCAATCAGCCCCAGCATTTT
len: 13; v_gene: TRBV7-9; d_gene: TRBD2; j_gene: TRBJ2-7; abundance: NA; CDR3aa: CATWTSGSYEQYF; CDR3nt: TGTGCCACTTGGACTAGCGGCTCCTACGAGCAGTACTTC
len: 15; v_gene: TRBV7-8; d_gene: NA; j_gene: TRBJ1-5; abundance: NA; CDR3aa: CASSLVADSNQPQHF; CDR3nt: TGTGCCAGCAGCTTAGTGGCCGATAGCAATCAGCCCCAGCATTTT
len: 15; v_gene: TRBV11-2; d_gene: TRBD1; j_gene: TRBJ1-2; abundance: NA; CDR3aa: CASSSLQGGPYGYTF; CDR3nt: TGTGCCAGCAGCTCCCTTCAGGGGGGACCCTATGGCTACACCTTC
len: 14; v_gene: TRBV5-6; d_gene: NA; j_gene: TRBJ2-7; abundance: NA; CDR3aa: CASSITAGLYEQYF; CDR3nt: TGTGCCAGCAGCATAACGGCTGGACTGTACGAGCAGTACTTC
len: 11; v_gene: TRBV9; d_gene: NA; j_gene: TRBJ2-7; abundance: NA; CDR3aa: CASSVSYEQYF; CDR3nt: TGTGCCAGCAGCGTTTCCTACGAGCAGTACTTC
len: 12; v_gene: TRBV5-8; d_gene: NA; j_gene: TRBJ1-4; abundance: NA; CDR3aa: CASSAWLKKLFF; CDR3nt: TGTGCCAGCAGTGCTTGGTTGAAAAAACTGTTTTTT
len: 15; v_gene: TRBV5-1; d_gene: NA; j_gene: TRBJ2-5; abundance: once; CDR3aa: CASSKTPGAAETQYF; CDR3nt: TGCGCCAGCAGCAAGACCCCAGGGGCAGCGGAGACCCAGTACTTC
len: 13; v_gene: TRBV29-1; d_gene: NA; j_gene: TRBJ1-1; abundance: once; CDR3aa: CSVDWGGGTEAFF; CDR3nt: TGCAGCGTTGATTGGGGAGGGGGCACTGAAGCTTTCTTT
len: 14; v_gene: TRBV9; d_gene: TRBD1; j_gene: TRBJ2-3; abundance: once; CDR3aa: CASSEGASLSGQYF; CDR3nt: TGTGCCAGCAGCGAGGGGGCTAGCCTCTCGGGGCAGTATTTT
len: 14; v_gene: TRBV6-5; d_gene: NA; j_gene: TRBJ2-2; abundance: NA; CDR3aa: CASSYHPNTGELFF; CDR3nt: TGTGCCAGCAGTTACCACCCGAACACCGGGGAGCTGTTTTTT
len: 15; v_gene: TRBV9; d_gene: TRBD1; j_gene: TRBJ2-3; abundance: NA; CDR3aa: CASSEQGTGTDTQYF; CDR3nt: TGTGCCAGCAGCGAACAGGGGACCGGGACAGATACGCAGTATTTT
len: 15; v_gene: TRBV12-5; d_gene: NA; j_gene: TRBJ2-5; abundance: NA; CDR3aa: CASGLSGPLAETQYF; CDR3nt: TGTGCTAGTGGGTTATCGGGCCCCTTGGCGGAGACCCAGTACTTC
len: 13; v_gene: TRBV6-6; d_gene: NA; j_gene: TRBJ2-1; abundance: NA; CDR3aa: CASRGVSYNEQFF; CDR3nt: TGTGCCTCCAGAGGGGTCTCCTACAATGAGCAGTTCTTC
len: 15; v_gene: TRBV14; d_gene: TRBD1; j_gene: TRBJ2-2; abundance: NA; CDR3aa: CASSPDRGWTGELFF; CDR3nt: TGTGCCAGCAGCCCGGACAGGGGTTGGACCGGGGAGCTGTTTTTT
len: 12; v_gene: TRBV28; d_gene: NA; j_gene: TRBJ2-7; abundance: few; CDR3aa: CATRDNSYEQYF; CDR3nt: TGTGCCACCCGGGACAACTCCTACGAGCAGTACTTC
len: 15; v_gene: TRBV5-6; d_gene: NA; j_gene: TRBJ2-1; abundance: NA; CDR3aa: CASSISENPYNEQFF; CDR3nt: TGTGCCAGCAGTATCTCCGAGAATCCCTACAATGAGCAGTTCTTC
len: 17; v_gene: TRBV5-4; d_gene: TRBD1; j_gene: TRBJ2-2; abundance: NA; CDR3aa: CASSSIVGQGIAGELFF; CDR3nt: TGTGCCAGCAGCTCCATCGTGGGACAGGGTATCGCCGGGGAGCTGTTTTTT
len: 15; v_gene: TRBV4-1; d_gene: TRBD1; j_gene: TRBJ2-2; abundance: few; CDR3aa: CASSGAGGSVGELFF; CDR3nt: TGCGCCAGCAGCGGGGCAGGGGGAAGTGTCGGGGAGCTGTTTTTT
len: 12; v_gene: TRBV2; d_gene: NA; j_gene: TRBJ2-7; abundance: NA; CDR3aa: CATRDRRGEQYF; CDR3nt: TGTGCCACCCGGGACCGGCGGGGCGAGCAGTACTTC
len: 19; v_gene: TRBV29-1; d_gene: TRBD1; j_gene: TRBJ1-3; abundance: NA; CDR3aa: CSVILFLQGDSHSGNTIYF; CDR3nt: TGCAGCGTTATTTTATTCCTTCAAGGGGACAGCCATTCTGGAAACACCATATATTTT
len: 13; v_gene: TRBV27; d_gene: NA; j_gene: TRBJ1-5; abundance: NA; CDR3aa: CASSPLGNQPQHF; CDR3nt: TGTGCCAGCAGCCCCTTGGGCAATCAGCCCCAGCATTTT
len: 14; v_gene: TRBV4-1; d_gene: NA; j_gene: TRBJ2-3; abundance: once; CDR3aa: CASSQVGFADTQYF; CDR3nt: TGCGCCAGCAGCCAAGTTGGGTTTGCAGATACGCAGTATTTT
len: 14; v_gene: TRBV29-1; d_gene: NA; j_gene: TRBJ2-3; abundance: NA; CDR3aa: CSDGLAAATDTQYF; CDR3nt: TGCAGCGACGGCTTAGCTGCGGCCACAGATACGCAGTATTTT
len: 14; v_gene: TRBV30; d_gene: TRBD2; j_gene: TRBJ2-7; abundance: NA; CDR3aa: CAWSFRTRGYEQYF; CDR3nt: TGCGCCTGGAGTTTCCGGACTAGGGGCTACGAGCAGTACTTC
len: 16; v_gene: TRBV19; d_gene: NA; j_gene: TRBJ1-5; abundance: once; CDR3aa: CASIESDGWGEQPQHF; CDR3nt: TGTGCCAGTATTGAGTCCGACGGGTGGGGTGAGCAGCCCCAGCATTTT
len: 15; v_gene: TRBV6-5; d_gene: TRBD2; j_gene: TRBJ2-5; abundance: NA; CDR3aa: CASSSLGGAQETQYF; CDR3nt: TGTGCCAGCAGTTCACTGGGAGGGGCCCAAGAGACCCAGTACTTC
len: 16; v_gene: TRBV6-5; d_gene: TRBD2; j_gene: TRBJ2-7; abundance: few; CDR3aa: CASSYSGLAGYYEQYF; CDR3nt: TGTGCCAGCAGTTACTCGGGACTAGCGGGATACTACGAGCAGTACTTC
len: 15; v_gene: TRBV19; d_gene: TRBD1; j_gene: TRBJ1-2; abundance: NA; CDR3aa: CASMAFFGTGIGYTF; CDR3nt: TGTGCCAGTATGGCCTTTTTCGGGACAGGGATCGGCTACACCTTC
len: 16; v_gene: TRBV10-1; d_gene: TRBD1; j_gene: TRBJ2-7; abundance: NA; CDR3aa: CASSESPPGGGYEQYF; CDR3nt: TGCGCCAGCAGTGAGTCGCCCCCAGGGGGCGGGTACGAGCAGTACTTC
len: 12; v_gene: TRBV29-1; d_gene: TRBD2; j_gene: TRBJ2-3; abundance: NA; CDR3aa: CSVGTSADTQYF; CDR3nt: TGCAGCGTTGGGACTAGCGCGGATACGCAGTATTTT
len: 15; v_gene: TRBV28; d_gene: NA; j_gene: TRBJ2-1; abundance: NA; CDR3aa: CASTGADSAYNEQFF; CDR3nt: TGTGCCAGCACAGGCGCCGATAGCGCTTACAATGAGCAGTTCTTC
len: 13; v_gene: TRBV2; d_gene: TRBD2; j_gene: TRBJ2-7; abundance: NA; CDR3aa: CASLAGGLYEQYF; CDR3nt: TGTGCCAGCCTAGCGGGAGGCCTCTACGAGCAGTACTTC